This TCR beta chain was retrieved from a study of identical twins. MiXCR was run by TCRdb on the 5' RACE reads, yielding one entry per CDR3 protein. The table has some 630,000 distinct CDR3 sequences, less than 9% seen once. Study-wide results and limits: In monozygotic twins, models underestimated the sharing of out-of-frame TCR alpha. Cross-sectional statistical analysis, not tracking of the same donors, underpinned the conclusions. Weaker excess twin sharing was observed in beta out-of-frame sequences.

After removal of 5 bases from V and 0 bases from J, the junction contained 4 bases not matched to a gene. This CDR3 comprises 15 residues. CDR1 and CDR2 from the germline V gene are SGHVS and FNYEAQ. A word on this clonotype: The antigen remains undetermined.

These data were likewise used in another study, on yellow fever vaccine responses in identical twins.

This chain connects TRBV7-6 to TRBJ2-7, with 10 bases identical to TRBD2. The sequencing sample was made of PBMCs. This clonotype originated in a woman aged 18-30 years in good health. CDR3: CASSVASGSSYEQYF. The CDR3 DNA reads as TGTGCCAGCAGCGTCGCTAGCGGGAGCTCCTACGAGCAGTACTTC.